The source of this T cell receptor (beta chain) is a study of blood T cells in healthy people across ages. For the study at large: Capturing about one barcoded beta molecule per two T cells was achieved by template switching.

The germline V gene encodes CDR1 MGHRA and CDR2 YSYEKL. The CDR3 consists of 15 residues. Trimming took 2 bases from V and 0 from J, leaving 8 bases between them. Every donor provided roughly 10 milliliters of peripheral blood. Isolation recovered at least 7 million PBMCs from every sample. Through a sample-barcoded 5' primer and a J-beta primer mix, a second PCR was run for roughly 6 to 12 cycles. Each sample yielded at least 2.5 million CDR3-containing paired-end reads. TCRdb ran MiXCR on the 5' RACE reads and lists one entry per CDR3 protein. The profile covers 1.4 million or so distinct CDR3 sequences, with less than 45% appearing a single time and over 3.5% taken by the ten largest.

The source material was blood. The origin of this receptor is a woman in her late teens or twenties in good health. The J gene is TRBJ1-5, the V gene TRBV4-1; D unclear. CDR3 DNA: TGCGCCAGCAGCCAAAAGCAGATTAGCAATCAGCCCCAGCATTTT. Its translation is CASSQKQISNQPQHF.